This T cell receptor beta chain was documented in a study of control samples from healthy donors and cancer patients. The protocol was immunoSEQ multiplex PCR, while the TCRdb copy is restricted to in-frame clones and leaves out a portion. The table records under 150,000 clones, 90% to 95% of them present only once. This CDR3 is built from 16 residues. Germline V gene data show CDR1 as SGHRS and CDR2 as YFSETQ. V gave up 4 bases and J gave up 8 bases; unmatched junction bases: 10. Sample: PBMCs. The sequence was collected from a man between 50 and 59 years old with head and neck cancer. The chain is built from TRBV5-1 and TRBJ1-4, with 11 bases identical to TRBD1. The CDR3 bases are TGCGCCAGCAGCCCGGCCGTAGGGACAGGGGGGGAAAAACTGTTTTTT. This encodes CASSPAVGTGGEKLFF.